This T cell receptor (beta chain) was obtained from a study of radiation and T cells in renal cell carcinoma. This clone was seen only a few times. Profiled with immunoSEQ multiplex PCR; TCRdb holds only in-frame clones, not every one. Of 40,000 to 45,000 clones in the sample, roughly 80% are singletons; the top ten hold less than 35%. Time point denoted: blood 4 weeks post-SBRT, at nephrectomy. Treatment: 15 Gy SBRT to primary tumor, nephrectomy 4 weeks later. Sequenced material: blood, taken from a patient whose treatment included radiotherapy and nephrectomy. This sequence originates from a woman in her 70s with renal cell carcinoma.

The CDR3 loop is CASSLDGGLSNQPQHF. In DNA, the CDR3 is TGTGCCAGCAGCTTAGACGGAGGCCTTAGCAATCAGCCCCAGCATTTT. V is TRBV7-8 and J is TRBJ1-5; D is ambiguous. The germline V gene has CDR1 SGHVS and CDR2 FQNEAQ. The V gene lost 1 base and the J gene lost 0 bases, with 10 bases spanning the gap. CDR3 size: 16 residues.